This T cell receptor beta chain came from a study of beta chain features in type 1 diabetes (dated by TCRdb to between 2017 and 2018). For the wider study: No differences in mean age, gender distribution, total cell number or subset yield were found between patients and healthy donors. A total of around 110,000,000 sorted cells were examined across all samples, and a strong correlation was observed between cell number per subset and RNA yield. The study compared TCRB repertoires of sorted circulating CD4+ T cell subsets between recently diagnosed type 1 diabetes patients and matched healthy donors. Regulatory and stem cell-like memory subsets were obtained from only 8 patients and roughly eight healthy donors, while naive and central memory subsets were obtained from all 28 donors.

This clone was picked up a small number of times. Its specific antigen is unknown. Base qualities are not at hand, and no much larger clone is one base apart. The entire isolated RNA was reverse transcribed using the High Capacity cDNA Reverse Transcription Kit, and thus expressed TCRB transcripts were sequenced. Naive, central memory and regulatory T cell samples underwent deep immunoSEQ sequencing, averaging about 3.57 million total reads per sample. Sorted cells were lysed in RLT buffer and RNA was extracted with DNase-treated RNeasy Micro or Mini kits, depending on cell number. Each cell subset was processed separately to prevent cross-contamination, with patient and healthy donor samples processed together. The immunoSEQ multiplex PCR was used to amplify TCRB sequences from cDNA, generating 87-bp fragments that spanned the CDR3 region. Amplicons were sequenced on the Illumina HiSeq platform. Per the original workflow: Synthetic template baselines were used to correct PCR bias computationally, reads within Hamming distance 2 were collapsed together, and singletons that could not be merged were discarded. Reads were aligned against IMGT to assign V, D and J genes, CDR3 length and insertions or deletions at six rearrangement sites. Clonotype counts were normalized to sorted cell number within each subset before computing true diversity and Gini coefficients with the tcR R package. Repertoire sharing was quantified using the overlap coefficient calculated on TCRB nucleotide sequences. TCRdb retrieved this table from immuneACCESS and kept in-frame rearrangements only. Not all clones are present; in checked studies, unresolved V genes account for under half, and no reason is known for the remainder. Clonal size and the V and J genes are those of that table, whereas D and trimming came from the DNA. The sample yields 95,000 to 150,000 clones; over 15% were counted once. The biggest ten clones account for around 2.5% of the sample.

Trimming takes 9 bases from V and 5 bases from J, and the germline ends sit 25 bases apart. Per the germline V gene, SGHVS is the CDR1 and FNYEAQ is the CDR2. The cysteine opens and the phenylalanine closes a CDR3 of 16 amino acids. Only the CDR3 DNA is retained, 48 bases long and in frame from the first base. Overall study results and their limits: At VDJ recombination sites, patients with type 1 diabetes made fewer insertions and deleted more nucleotides, a pattern implying thymic rearrangement abnormalities. HLA sub-analyses involved small numbers of individuals, so any influence of HLA type on TCRB rearrangement remained unresolved. Naive, central memory and regulatory TCRB repertoires appeared to be more alike among patients than among healthy donors. Because cDNA was sequenced instead of genomic DNA, activated cells with high expression could be over-represented, although the groups did not differ in activation or CD3 levels. A moderate but significant shortening of TCRB CDR3 length was observed in type 1 diabetes patients in all four CD4+ subsets. PCR might favor shorter templates, but patient and control samples were amplified and corrected together, so any skew would affect both groups equally.

A single peripheral blood draw of about 116 mL on average was collected from each donor into heparinised tubes. A BD FACSAria II and a panel including CD45RO, CCR7, CD25, CD127, CD95 and CD27 were used to sort naive, central memory, regulatory and stem cell-like memory CD4+ T cells. A purity above 95% was achieved for all sorted populations. PBMCs were separated immediately by Lymphoprep density gradient centrifugation and were stained directly, without being cultured. So that batch effects would be minimized, each experiment stained and sorted samples in pairs, pairing one healthy donor with one patient.

The material sequenced was central memory CD4+ T cells from blood. The receptor was derived from a man aged 25 to 40 with type 1 diabetes. The rearrangement joined TRBV7-6 to TRBJ2-5, with no confidently assigned D gene. In nucleotides, the sequence is TGTGCCAGTCGCAGCTTAGGAAACGGGCCGGCGGAGACCCAGTACTTC. Its protein reads: CASRSLGNGPAETQYF.